These T cell receptor beta chains were read from a single sample in a study of memory CD4+ T cells and cytomegalovirus serostatus. The repertoire was sequenced with immunoSEQ multiplex PCR; TCRdb's copy has only in-frame clones and lacks some. The repertoire holds under 45,000 clones, with roughly four fifths as singletons. The specimen sequenced was memory CD4+ T cells from blood. The receptor source for this set is an adult in good health and CMV-seronegative. CDR3s include the opening cysteine and the closing phenylalanine or tryptophan. The D gene is left open where the match is weak. Rows may omit the clone size; those that give it use once, few, many or a size class.

>TRBJ2-2|.|TRBV7-2|.
CASSLLPANTGELFF
TGTGCCAGCAGCTTACTCCCAGCGAACACCGGGGAGCTGTTTTTT
>TRBJ2-2|.|TRBV7-9|.
CASSSLANTGELFF
TGTGCCAGCAGTTCACTCGCGAACACCGGGGAGCTGTTTTTT
>TRBJ1-6|TRBD1|TRBV7-6|.
CASSSGQGNSPLHF
TGTGCCAGCAGCTCAGGACAGGGGAATTCACCCCTCCACTTT
>TRBJ1-2|.|TRBV2|once
CASTRAQSSSYDYGYTF
TGTGCCAGCACCCGAGCTCAGTCGAGCTCCTATGACTATGGCTACACCTTC
>TRBJ2-7|TRBD2|TRBV29-1|.
CSVALTSGKGEQYF
TGCAGCGTTGCCCTGACTAGCGGGAAGGGCGAGCAGTACTTC
>TRBJ2-1|.|TRBV19|.
CASRTLSSYNEQFF
TGTGCCAGTCGTACGTTATCTTCCTACAATGAGCAGTTCTTC
>TRBJ1-1|.|TRBV7-2|.
CASSRRADTEAFF
TGTGCCAGCAGCCGCAGGGCAGACACTGAAGCTTTCTTT
>TRBJ2-2|.|TRBV5-1|.
CASSLSFIGGTGELFF
TGCGCCAGCAGCTTGTCATTTATCGGGGGCACCGGGGAGCTGTTTTTT
>TRBJ2-7|TRBD2|TRBV5-5|.
CASSRHSGLSPYEQYF
TGTGCCAGCAGCAGACACTCGGGACTAAGCCCTTACGAGCAGTACTTC
>TRBJ1-5|.|TRBV11-3|.
CASSLGQPQHF
TGTGCCAGCAGCTTAGGCCAGCCCCAGCATTTT
>TRBJ2-5|.|TRBV5-1|.
CASSLEAGSQETQYF
TGCGCCAGCAGCTTGGAAGCAGGGTCCCAAGAGACCCAGTACTTC
>TRBJ2-2|.|TRBV5-1|.
CASSLDSGVDTGELFF
TGCGCCAGCAGCTTGGATTCAGGGGTGGACACCGGGGAGCTGTTTTTT
>TRBJ2-2|.|TRBV2|.
CASSVVNTGELFF
TGTGCCAGCAGTGTGGTTAACACCGGGGAGCTGTTTTTT
>TRBJ1-2|.|TRBV19|.
CASSIARDAGGYTF
TGTGCCAGTAGTATAGCCCGGGACGCCGGGGGCTACACCTTC
>TRBJ2-1|TRBD2|TRBV15|.
CATNPGLAGSEQFF
TGTGCCACCAACCCCGGACTAGCGGGGAGTGAGCAGTTCTTC
>TRBJ1-5|.|TRBV28|.
CASSKRGRGNQPQHF
TGTGCCAGCAGCAAGAGGGGAAGGGGCAATCAGCCCCAGCATTTT
>TRBJ1-2|TRBD1|TRBV2|few
CASRKDRGSLDGYTF
TGTGCCAGCAGAAAAGACAGGGGTAGTCTAGATGGCTACACCTTC
>TRBJ2-1|TRBD2|TRBV7-2|once
CASSLAALAGGRWFF
TGTGCCAGCAGCTTAGCGGCGCTAGCGGGAGGGCGGTGGTTCTTC
>TRBJ2-3|.|TRBV28|.
CASRDIGDTQYF
TGTGCCAGCAGGGATATCGGGGATACGCAGTATTTT
>TRBJ2-1|.|TRBV4-3|.
CASSQEFGEGRNEQFF
TGCGCCAGCAGCCAAGAGTTCGGAGAGGGGAGGAATGAGCAGTTCTTC
>TRBJ2-5|TRBD1|TRBV9|.
CASSSGATGGETQYF
TGTGCCAGCAGCTCAGGGGCGACAGGGGGAGAGACCCAGTACTTC
>TRBJ1-5|.|TRBV4-3|.
CASSQGLDQPQHF
TGCGCCAGCAGCCAAGGTCTGGATCAGCCCCAGCATTTT
>TRBJ1-2|.|TRBV2|.
CASSVGQGGDYGYTF
TGTGCCAGCAGTGTCGGGCAGGGTGGGGACTATGGCTACACCTTC
>TRBJ1-5|.|TRBV2|once
CASSEGILGGQPQHF
TGTGCCAGCAGTGAGGGGATTCTTGGGGGCCAGCCCCAGCATTTT
>TRBJ1-1|.|TRBV18|.
CASSPRVEVGTEAFF
TGTGCCAGCTCACCACGAGTGGAGGTGGGGACTGAAGCTTTCTTT
>TRBJ1-1|.|TRBV11-2|.
CASSSTGIGAEAFF
TGTGCCAGCAGCTCAACAGGGATAGGGGCTGAAGCTTTCTTT
>TRBJ2-5|.|TRBV30|.
CAWSAALRETQYF
TGTGCCTGGAGTGCCGCTTTGCGGGAGACCCAGTACTTC
>TRBJ1-4|.|TRBV5-1|.
CASSINPGGNEKLFF
TGCGCCAGCAGCATCAACCCCGGCGGGAATGAAAAACTGTTTTTT
>TRBJ2-7|.|TRBV7-8|.
CASSLQQGEQYF
TGTGCCAGCAGCTTACAACAAGGCGAGCAGTACTTC
>TRBJ1-1|.|TRBV9|.
CASSVVQGSTEAFF
TGTGCCAGCAGCGTAGTCCAGGGATCCACTGAAGCTTTCTTT
>TRBJ2-2|.|TRBV5-1|.
CASSLYTGNTGELFF
TGCGCCAGCAGCTTGTATACAGGCAACACCGGGGAGCTGTTTTTT